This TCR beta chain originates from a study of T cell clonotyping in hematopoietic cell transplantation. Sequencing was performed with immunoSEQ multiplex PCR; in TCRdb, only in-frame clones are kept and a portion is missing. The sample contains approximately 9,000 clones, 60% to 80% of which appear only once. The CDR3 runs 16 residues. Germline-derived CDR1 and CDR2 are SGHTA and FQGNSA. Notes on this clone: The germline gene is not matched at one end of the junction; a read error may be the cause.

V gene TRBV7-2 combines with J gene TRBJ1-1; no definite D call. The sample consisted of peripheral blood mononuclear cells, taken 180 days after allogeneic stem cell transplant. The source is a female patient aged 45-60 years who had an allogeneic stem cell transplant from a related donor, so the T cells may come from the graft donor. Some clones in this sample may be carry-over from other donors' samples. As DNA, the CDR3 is TGCGCCAGCAGCCAAAGTTCGGCGGGTATGAACACTGAAGCTTTCTTT. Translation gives CASSQSSAGMNTEAFF.